This is a list of T cell receptor beta chains from one sample in a study of shared clonotypes between healthy human individuals. Sequencing was performed with immunoSEQ multiplex PCR; in TCRdb, only in-frame clones are kept and a portion is missing. The sample comprises 2 million to 2.5 million clones, 85% to 95% of which are singletons, and approximately 0.4% rests with the top ten. The sequenced sample consisted of naive CD4+ T cells from PBMCs. All receptors derive from a man aged 18 to 30 in good health. Some clones in this sample may be carry-over from other donors' samples. Each CDR3 is given with its conserved first and last residue. A D gene is named only where the DNA matches it firmly. Some rows have no size entry. The others give once, few or many, or a class for an expanded clone.

v_call,clone_size,d_call,j_call,cdr3_nt,cdr3_aa
TRBV19,.,TRBD2,TRBJ2-2,TGTGCCAGTAGTATCCCCTGGACTAGCGGGAGGGCCCGGGGCACCGGGGAGCTGTTTTTT,CASSIPWTSGRARGTGELFF
TRBV27,.,.,TRBJ2-7,TGTGCCAGCAGTTTATCGGGGGACATAGACTACGAGCAGTACTTC,CASSLSGDIDYEQYF
TRBV7-2,once,.,TRBJ1-5,TGTGCCAGCAGCTTAGTAGTTGGGACTGTGGATCAGCCCCAGCATTTT,CASSLVVGTVDQPQHF
TRBV5-1,.,TRBD2,TRBJ2-5,TGCGCCAGCAGCCCCGGGACTAGAAAAGAGACCCAGTACTTC,CASSPGTRKETQYF
TRBV28,.,.,TRBJ2-1,TGTGCCAGCAGTTTAGAGCCCCTTCCGTACAATGAGCAGTTCTTC,CASSLEPLPYNEQFF
TRBV18,.,TRBD2,TRBJ2-1,TGTGCCAGCTCACCACTTGAGGGACTAGCGACTGCCTACAATGAGCAGTTCTTC,CASSPLEGLATAYNEQFF
TRBV27,.,TRBD1,TRBJ1-5,TGTGCCAGCCGTAGTGTGGGACAGGGGTATCAGCCCCAGCATTTT,CASRSVGQGYQPQHF
TRBV10-3,.,.,TRBJ2-2,TGTGCCATCAGAGGGGGGGAACCCGCCGGGGAGCTGTTTTTT,CAIRGGEPAGELFF
TRBV5-5,.,TRBD1,TRBJ1-4,TGTGCCAGCAGCCCTCCGGGACAGGGGGGCGAAAAACTGTTTTTT,CASSPPGQGGEKLFF
TRBV9,.,.,TRBJ2-7,TGTGCCAGCAGCCCGGGGCGAGACACGACCTACGAGCAGTACTTC,CASSPGRDTTYEQYF
TRBV28,.,TRBD1,TRBJ1-1,TGTGCCAGCAGTTATGCCCTGGGACAGGCTAAAAAGAACACTGAAGCTTTCTTT,CASSYALGQAKKNTEAFF
TRBV28,once,.,TRBJ2-1,TGTGCCAGCAGTTTACTTCCCGGGAGCTCCTACAATGAGCAGTTCTTC,CASSLLPGSSYNEQFF
TRBV5-1,.,TRBD1,TRBJ2-2,TGCGCCAGCAGCCCCGATCACAGGGGGACCGACACCGGGGAGCTGTTTTTT,CASSPDHRGTDTGELFF
TRBV6-6,.,.,TRBJ2-7,TGTGCCAGCACCTCCTACTACGAGCAGTACTTC,CASTSYYEQYF
TRBV7-9,.,.,TRBJ1-5,TGTGCCAGCAGCTTAGCTGTCGGGGGCGGCAATCAGCCCCAGCATTTT,CASSLAVGGGNQPQHF
TRBV11-2,.,.,TRBJ2-2,TGTGCCAGCAGCCTCAACACCGGGGAGCTGTTTTTT,CASSLNTGELFF
TRBV5-6,.,TRBD1,TRBJ2-7,TGTGCCAGCAGCTCCGGACAGGGCGGGGAGCAGTACTTC,CASSSGQGGEQYF
TRBV4-1,.,TRBD1,TRBJ1-3,TGCGCCAGCAGCCGCGGACAGGGAGGAAGAAACACCATATATTTT,CASSRGQGGRNTIYF
TRBV6-1,.,.,TRBJ2-7,TGTGCCAGCAGTGCCCTACCGAGGGTCTTATTCCCCTACGAGCAGTACTTC,CASSALPRVLFPYEQYF
TRBV6-5,.,TRBD2,TRBJ2-5,TGTGCCAGCAGCTTCGGACTAGCAGTCCAAGAGACCCAGTACTTC,CASSFGLAVQETQYF
TRBV7-9,.,TRBD1,TRBJ1-1,TGTGCCAGCAACCCGGGACAGGGAGGCACTGAAGCTTTCTTT,CASNPGQGGTEAFF
TRBV6-5,.,TRBD1,TRBJ1-1,TGTGCCAGCAGCAAACAGGGGTTGGACACTGAAGCTTTCTTT,CASSKQGLDTEAFF
TRBV19,.,.,TRBJ1-5,TGTGCCAGTAGTATCCTTTCGGGGGATCAGCCCCAGCATTTT,CASSILSGDQPQHF
TRBV6-1,.,.,TRBJ1-5,TGTGCCAGCAGTGTCGGGATGGGTCAGCCCCAGCATTTT,CASSVGMGQPQHF
TRBV28,.,.,TRBJ1-2,TGTGCCAGCAGCACAGGGCCTCGGGGCTACACCTTC,CASSTGPRGYTF
TRBV6-5,.,TRBD1,TRBJ1-1,TGTGCCAGCAGCCGGACAGGTTACGAAGCTTTCTTT,CASSRTGYEAFF
TRBV5-1,.,.,TRBJ1-3,TGCGCCAGCAGCTTGACAGGGAACTCTGGAAACACCATATATTTT,CASSLTGNSGNTIYF
TRBV28,.,.,TRBJ2-3,TGTGCCAGCAGTTTGTGGGAGCTGATAGATACGCAGTATTTT,CASSLWELIDTQYF